This T cell receptor (beta chain) was retrieved from a study of blood T cell repertoires in COVID-19. On the study more broadly: There were acute and convalescent COVID-19 samples, and they came from the United States, Italy and Spain. PBMCs, B-cell-depleted T cells, or T cells provided the cDNA or gDNA that made up the material.

Original handling: Cell counts per sample came from amplifying reference gene primers. Some clones are missing from TCRdb's copy, which holds only in-frame ones; the method was immunoSEQ multiplex PCR. V, J and clone size are those of that table, while D and trimming were read from the DNA. The sample holds approximately 190,000 clones, 87% seen once. From germline, CDR1 is SQVTM and CDR2 ANQGSEA. V was cut by 1 base and J by 4 bases, with 10 bases left in between. The CDR3 consists of 14 residues. The sequence was collected from a man between 60 and 70 years old with active or convalescent COVID-19. The genes are TRBV29-1 and TRBJ1-4; a weak D match, TRBD1 (5 bases). Sequencing was carried out using peripheral blood. CDR3 residues: CSVEVPGNNEKLFF. As DNA, the CDR3 is TGCAGCGTTGAAGTCCCAGGGAATAATGAAAAACTGTTTTTT.